The 6 T cell receptor beta chains below were found in one sample sequenced in a study of blood T cell repertoires in COVID-19. The data were produced by immunoSEQ multiplex PCR, yet TCRdb's version contains in-frame clones alone and is incomplete. The repertoire consists of around 130,000 clones, with over 60% occurring once and the leading ten covering 7.9%. The sequencing input was peripheral blood. The receptors derive from a human donor in a cohort sampled during active COVID-19.

The chain uses TRBV6-6 and TRBJ2-6; the D is unclear. V lost 6 bases and J 0 bases, leaving 9 bases between the germline ends. The CDR3 has 15 residues. Germline V gene lookup returns CDR1 MNHNY and CDR2 SVGAGI (reference sequence). CDR3 DNA: TGTGCCAGCAGCACCGTACTCTCTGGGGCCAACGTCCTGACTTTC. Translation: CASSTVLSGANVLTF.

This clone turned up a few times. V gene TRBV5-1 combines with J gene TRBJ2-7; a possible D gene is TRBD1 (5 bases). Germline-derived CDR1 and CDR2 are SGHRS and YFSETQ. The CDR3 contains 14 residues. Deletions cut 1 base from V and 3 bases from J, with 11 bases between. This chain's CDR3 is CASSLSQGSYEQYF. For the CDR3, the DNA is TGCGCCAGCAGCTTGAGTCAGGGAAGCTACGAGCAGTACTTC.

V gene TRBV5-6 combines with J gene TRBJ2-7, with TRBD1 matching 10 bases. Germline trimming cut 3 bases from V and 3 bases from J; bases unmatched to any gene: 6. This CDR3 spans 15 amino acids. The germline CDR1 and CDR2 sequences are SGHDT and YYEEEE. CDR3 residues: CASSSSDRGIYEQYF. In nucleotides, the CDR3 is TGTGCCAGCAGCTCCTCGGACAGGGGGATCTACGAGCAGTACTTC. Filled out from reference TRBV5-6 and TRBJ2-7, the complete variable domain reads DAGVTQSPTHLIKTRGQQVTLRCSPKSGHDTVSWYQQALGQGPQFIFQYYEEEERQRGNFPDRFSGHQFPNYSSELNVNALLLGDSALYLCASSSSDRGIYEQYFGPGTRLTVT.

The CDR3 DNA is TGTGCCAGCAGCTTATCCACAACCTACGAGCAGTACTTC. This translates into CASSLSTTYEQYF. The chain links TRBV7-9 to TRBJ2-7; D gene uncertain. This CDR3 is built from 13 residues. Trimming took off 2 bases at V and 2 bases at J, with 7 bases between the two ends. Germline CDR1 and CDR2: SEHNR and FQNEAQ (reference sequence). Together with reference TRBV7-9 and TRBJ2-7, the CDR3 gives the full variable domain: DTGVSQNPRHKITKRGQNVTFRCDPISEHNRLYWYRQTLGQGPEFLTYFQNEAQLEKSRLLSDRFSAERPKGSFSTLEIQRTEQGDSAMYLCASSLSTTYEQYFGPGTRLTVT.

V gene TRBV29-1 combines with J gene TRBJ2-2; TRBD1 matches 9 bases. CDR1 SQVTM and CDR2 ANQGSEA come from the germline V gene. Unmatched junction bases numbered 5, after V lost 1 base and J lost 5 bases. The CDR3 extends over 15 amino acids. The chain's CDR3 is CSVEVRDRVTGELFF. DNA of the CDR3: TGCAGCGTTGAAGTGAGGGACAGGGTGACCGGGGAGCTGTTTTTT.

This clone appeared a single time. The chain uses TRBV6-5 and TRBJ1-2; D is possibly TRBD1 (5 bases). The germline CDR1 and CDR2 sequences are MNHEY and SVGAGI. The CDR3 is made up of 12 amino acids. The V end lost 2 bases, the J end lost 6 bases, and 7 bases lay between the germline ends. The CDR3, as DNA: TGTGCCAGCAGTTACGGGGGGAATGGCTACACCTTC. Residues: CASSYGGNGYTF.